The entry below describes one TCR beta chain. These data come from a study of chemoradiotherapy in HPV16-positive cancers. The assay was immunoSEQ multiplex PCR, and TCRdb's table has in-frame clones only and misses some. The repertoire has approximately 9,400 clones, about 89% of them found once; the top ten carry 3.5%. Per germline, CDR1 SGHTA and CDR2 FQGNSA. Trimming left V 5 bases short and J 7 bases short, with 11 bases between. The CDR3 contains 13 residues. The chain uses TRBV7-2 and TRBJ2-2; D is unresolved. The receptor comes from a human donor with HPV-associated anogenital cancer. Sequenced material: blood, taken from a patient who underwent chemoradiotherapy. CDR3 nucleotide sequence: TGTGCCAGCAGCACCCAATTCGGCGGGGAGCTGTTTTTT. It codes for CASSTQFGGELFF.